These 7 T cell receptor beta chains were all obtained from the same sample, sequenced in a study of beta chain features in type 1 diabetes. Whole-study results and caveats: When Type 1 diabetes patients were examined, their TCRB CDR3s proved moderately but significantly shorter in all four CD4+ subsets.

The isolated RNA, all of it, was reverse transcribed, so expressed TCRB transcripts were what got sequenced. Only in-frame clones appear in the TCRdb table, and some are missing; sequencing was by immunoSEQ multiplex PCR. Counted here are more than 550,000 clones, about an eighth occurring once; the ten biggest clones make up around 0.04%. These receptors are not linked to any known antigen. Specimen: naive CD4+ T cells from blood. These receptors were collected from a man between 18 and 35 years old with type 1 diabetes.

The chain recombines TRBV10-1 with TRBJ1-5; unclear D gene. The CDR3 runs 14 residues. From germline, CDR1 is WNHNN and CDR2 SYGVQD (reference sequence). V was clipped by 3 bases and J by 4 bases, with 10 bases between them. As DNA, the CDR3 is TGCGCCAGCAGTGAAGGAGGGCCTAATCAGCCCCAGCATTTT. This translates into CASSEGGPNQPQHF.

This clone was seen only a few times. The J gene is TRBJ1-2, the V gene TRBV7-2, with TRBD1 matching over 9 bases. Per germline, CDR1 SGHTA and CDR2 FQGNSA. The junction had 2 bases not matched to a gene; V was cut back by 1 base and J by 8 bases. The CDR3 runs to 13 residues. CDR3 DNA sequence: TGTGCCAGCAGCTTAGAACAGGGGGCAGGCTACACCTTC. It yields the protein CASSLEQGAGYTF.

The CDR3 protein is CASSPRPWYATNEKLFF. In DNA form, the CDR3 reads TGTGCCAGCAGTCCAAGACCATGGTATGCAACTAATGAAAAACTGTTTTTT. The V call is TRBV27, the J call TRBJ1-4; D is undetermined. The CDR3 covers 17 residues. The V gene's germline CDR1 is MNHEY and CDR2 SMNVEV (reference sequence). V was cut by 5 bases and J by 0 bases, with 16 bases left in between.

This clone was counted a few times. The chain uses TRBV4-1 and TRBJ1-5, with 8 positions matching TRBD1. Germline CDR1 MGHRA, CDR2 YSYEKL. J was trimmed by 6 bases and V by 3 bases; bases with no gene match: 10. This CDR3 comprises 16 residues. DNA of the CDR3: TGCGCCAGCAGCCAGCAGCCAGACAGGGGAAGTCAGCCCCAGCATTTT. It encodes CASSQQPDRGSQPQHF.

The CDR3 DNA reads TGCGCCAGCAGCTTGGCCACTTCCTACGAGCAGTACTTC. Its protein is CASSLATSYEQYF. This chain uses TRBV5-1 with TRBJ2-7; no clear D. CDR3 length: 13 amino acids. Germline V gene lookup returns CDR1 SGHRS and CDR2 YFSETQ. V shed 0 bases and J shed 1 base, with 5 bases lying between them.

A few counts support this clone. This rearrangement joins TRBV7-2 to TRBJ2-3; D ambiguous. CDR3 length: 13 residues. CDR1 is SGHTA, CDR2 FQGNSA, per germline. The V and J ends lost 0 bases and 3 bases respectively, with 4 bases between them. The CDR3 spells CASSLADTDTQYF. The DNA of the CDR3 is TGTGCCAGCAGCTTAGCTGATACAGATACGCAGTATTTT. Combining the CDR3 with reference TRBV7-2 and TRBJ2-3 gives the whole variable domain GAGVSQSPSNKVTEKGKDVELRCDPISGHTALYWYRQSLGQGLEFLIYFQGNSAPDKSGLPSDRFSAERTGGSVSTLTIQRTQQEDSAVYLCASSLADTDTQYFGPGTRLTVL.

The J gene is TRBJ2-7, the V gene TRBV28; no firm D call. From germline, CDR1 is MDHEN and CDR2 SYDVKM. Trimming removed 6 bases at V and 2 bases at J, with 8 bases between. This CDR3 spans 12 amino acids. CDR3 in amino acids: CASSRAAYEQYF. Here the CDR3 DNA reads TGTGCCAGCAGCCGAGCCGCCTACGAGCAGTACTTC.